The source of this T cell receptor beta chain is a study of shared clonotypes between healthy human individuals. The assay was immunoSEQ multiplex PCR, and TCRdb's table has in-frame clones only and misses some. The sample lists about 2 million clones; approximately 95% were seen once. It was CD45RO-negative cells, positively selected for CCR7, that made up naive CD8 cells, with terminally differentiated effector memory CD45RA+ cells excluded. V shed 2 bases, J shed 1 base, and the junction held 15 bases outside the gene matches. CDR1 and CDR2 (germline): SEHNR, FQNEAQ (reference sequence). The CDR3 extends over 19 amino acids.

The TCR originated in a young man in good health. Input material: naive CD8+ T cells sorted from blood. The chain is built from TRBV7-9 and TRBJ2-3; 7 bases line up with TRBD2. CDR3 loop: CASSLPAPELAEGTDTQYF. CDR3 nucleotide sequence: TGTGCCAGCAGCTTACCGGCTCCTGAGCTAGCGGAGGGCACAGATACGCAGTATTTT.